These T cell receptor beta chains were read from a single sample in a study of T cell changes during pregnancy in multiple sclerosis. Sequenced by immunoSEQ multiplex PCR; TCRdb stores in-frame clones only, minus some. The sample shows approximately 47,000 clones, 80% to 90% of them seen only once. Source: peripheral blood, taken in the first trimester of pregnancy. The receptors originated from a female donor with multiple sclerosis, enrolled in a pregnancy study. Each CDR3 is given with its conserved first and last residue. A row's size may be missing; if present it is once, few, many or a size class.

. TRBV7-9 CASSPRRGGAHEQFF
. TRBV6-5 CASSDPRDKQYF
medium-sized TRBV20-1 CSARGFNEQFF
. TRBV5-1 CASSLEQGSPLHF
. TRBV5-6 CASSPGGRTSGGSYNEQFF
. TRBV7-2 CASSAKSGGGGYTF
. TRBV5-1 CASSLYTGGGTDTQYF
. TRBV4-1 CASSQGHTGGLTEAFF
. TRBV5-6 CASSLEATEAFF
. TRBV28 CASSSGGTSYGYTF
. TRBV14 CASSQDRGLYLHNEQFF
. TRBV29-1 CSVVGGRAYNEQFF
. TRBV10-3 CAIRTGADTIYF
few TRBV6-1 CASSDYRGKRSPLHF
few TRBV2 CASSDYGRNTEAFF
. TRBV7-3 CASSPPPGSGGTDTQYF
. TRBV7-2 CASSPSGVMNTEAFF
. TRBV7-9 CASSLRTSALGETQYF
. TRBV25-1 CASSEGNTRRGGYTF
. TRBV6-1 CASLGTPYQPQHF
. TRBV5-6 CASRRYGQTSGNTIYF
. TRBV5-4 CASSFNIAGGYEQYF
. TRBV7-9 CASSSAGTNYGYTF
. TRBV5-1 CASSSQGTGANVLTF
. TRBV19 CASAAADTQYF
once TRBV10-2 CASSYQRGGLTDTQYF
. TRBV6-5 CASSATGDSEAFF
. TRBV29-1 CSGDGTGDLDTQYF
. TRBV4-1 CASSQAVPGLAGGSSYNEQFF
. TRBV6-4 CASSDMRGGELFF
. TRBV9 CASSVGAGAGYGYTF
. TRBV7-9 CASRANWWRGNNEQFF
. TRBV27 CASSPSVTSGAKKETQYF
. TRBV2 CASRDRDYGYTF
. TRBV5-5 CASSLAVSVGEKLFF
once TRBV5-1 CASSLGVDKAETQYF
. TRBV5-4 CASSLSVNTEAFF
. TRBV5-6 CASSLGRGPGNTIYF
. TRBV29-1 CSAREPSTDTQYF
once TRBV9 CASSVRWGLTESTQYF
. TRBV4-1 CASSQVHSREGYTF